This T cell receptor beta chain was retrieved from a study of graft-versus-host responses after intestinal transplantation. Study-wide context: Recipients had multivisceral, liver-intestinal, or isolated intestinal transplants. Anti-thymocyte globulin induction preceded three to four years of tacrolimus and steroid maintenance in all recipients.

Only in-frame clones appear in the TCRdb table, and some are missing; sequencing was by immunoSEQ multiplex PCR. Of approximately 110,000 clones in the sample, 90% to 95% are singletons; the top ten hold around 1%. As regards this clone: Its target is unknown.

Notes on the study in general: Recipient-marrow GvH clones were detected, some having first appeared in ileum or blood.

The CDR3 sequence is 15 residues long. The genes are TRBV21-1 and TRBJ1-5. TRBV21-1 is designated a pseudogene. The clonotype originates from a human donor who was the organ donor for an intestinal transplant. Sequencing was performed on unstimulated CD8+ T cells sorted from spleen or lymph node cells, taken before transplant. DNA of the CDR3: TGTGCCAGCAGCTGGTGTAATTTTAGCAATCAGCCCCAGCATTTT. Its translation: CASSWCNFSNQPQHF.